The TCR beta chain described here comes from a study of post-analysis software for immune sequencing data. The wider study: Included among the disease courses, which were recorded for the cohort, were relapsing-remitting, secondary progressive and progressive-relapsing multiple sclerosis. The study's findings and limits: Same-batch samples co-clustered strongly by F measure.

Researchers reported that TCR beta cDNA libraries carried unique molecular identifiers. TCRdb reprocessed the PCR reads with MiXCR, giving one entry per CDR3 protein. The sample has some 690,000 distinct CDR3 sequences; 55% to 60% are singletons. Concerning this clonotype itself: Antigen unknown.

The sample taken for sequencing was blood. The sequence was collected from a girl aged 2 to 10 with multiple sclerosis.

As DNA, the CDR3 is TGCAGCGTTGAGGTCCGCGCTGATCAGCCCCAGCATTTT. As protein: CSVEVRADQPQHF. V is TRBV29-1 and J is TRBJ1-5; D uncertain. Germline assignment: CDR1 SQVTM and CDR2 ANQGSEA. The CDR3 sequence is 13 residues long. V shed 3 bases and J shed 5 bases, with 11 bases lying between them.